Listed here are 27 T cell receptor beta chains from one sample, sequenced in a study of neurological immune-mediated disorders. TCRdb re-called the 5' RACE reads with MiXCR, one entry per CDR3 protein. In the table there are 25,000 to 30,000 distinct CDR3 sequences, roughly 12% of which are singletons. Sequencing was carried out using PBMCs. The source of these receptors is a man between 60 and 75 years old in good health.

This clonotype is labeled as medium-sized. The chain carries TRBV29-1 and TRBJ2-7; TRBD2 matches at 8 bases. CDR3 length equals 12 residues. The ends lost 5 bases at V and 4 bases at J; junction bases unmatched: 4. In germline, CDR1 is SQVTM, CDR2 ANQGSEA. CDR3 sequence: CSVRTSRYEQYF. The DNA for the CDR3 is TGCAGCGTTCGGACTAGCAGATACGAGCAGTACTTC.

This clonotype was found many times. The chain links TRBV6-1 to TRBJ1-2; weak D call: TRBD1 (6 bases). V dropped 6 bases and J dropped 0 bases, with 14 bases sitting between them. The CDR3 runs 15 residues. Germline-derived CDR1 and CDR2 are MNHNS and SASEGT. The CDR3 region has the DNA TGTGCCAGCAGCTTTAACAGGGATGCTAACTATGGCTACACCTTC. It encodes CASSFNRDANYGYTF.

This clonotype was seen ten or more times. The chain uses TRBV5-1 and TRBJ1-2; TRBD1 agrees at 7 bases. V shed 4 bases, J shed 8 bases, and the junction held 8 bases outside the gene matches. The V gene's germline CDR1 is SGHRS and CDR2 YFSETQ. This CDR3 region has 13 residues. CDR3 coding DNA: TGCGCCAGCAGCCTAGCAGGGGGACACGGCTACACCTTC. Encoded protein: CASSLAGGHGYTF.

This clonotype was observed many times. CDR3 in amino acids: CASSLDAGEGYEQYF. The CDR3, as DNA: TGTGCCAGCAGCCTAGATGCCGGAGAGGGCTACGAGCAGTACTTC. The chain employs TRBV7-3 and TRBJ2-7, with D perhaps matching TRBD2 (5 bases). CDR3 length: 15 residues. Germline assignment: CDR1 SGHTA and CDR2 FQGTGA. V was pared by 5 bases and J by 3 bases, with 17 bases between.

This clonotype occurred many times. The chain couples TRBV12-5 to TRBJ1-1; D is unresolved. The V gene's germline CDR1 is LGHNT and CDR2 FRNRAP. Between the trimmed V and J ends, which lost 0 bases and 0 bases, there was a span of 20 bases. This CDR3 is 19 amino acids long. The CDR3 bases are TGTGCTAGTGGTTTGGTCCCGGACGGGTTAACGAAGATGAACACTGAAGCTTTCTTT. This sequence encodes CASGLVPDGLTKMNTEAFF.

This clonotype was seen many times. The chain is built from TRBV9 and TRBJ2-1; possibly TRBD1 for D (6 bases). Trimming took off 0 bases at V and 2 bases at J, with 9 bases between the two ends. The CDR3 spans 15 residues. Germline values: CDR1 SGDLS, CDR2 YYNGEE. The chain's CDR3 is CASSVEGVPYNEQFF. The DNA for the CDR3 is TGTGCCAGCAGCGTAGAGGGGGTGCCCTACAATGAGCAGTTCTTC.

The table lists this clonotype with many counts. The V and J genes are TRBV5-1 and TRBJ2-7; TRBD1 might be the D (6 bases). This CDR3 is 12 amino acids long. Germline V gene data show CDR1 as SGHRS and CDR2 as YFSETQ. V lost 4 bases, J lost 6 bases, and 11 bases lay in between. The CDR3 coding sequence is TGCGCCAGCAGCCCGGACAGCCTCGAGCAGTACTTC. The encoded protein is CASSPDSLEQYF.

This clonotype occurred many times. The chain recombines TRBV12-3 or TRBV12-4 with TRBJ2-3, with TRBD1 matching over 8 bases. The CDR3 is made up of 16 amino acids. J was trimmed by 3 bases and V by 2 bases; bases with no gene match: 7. The CDR3 protein is CASSLLGQGATDTQYF. The CDR3 region has the DNA TGTGCCAGCAGTTTATTGGGGCAGGGGGCGACAGATACGCAGTATTTT.

There are many counts of this clonotype. The CDR3 coding sequence is TGTGCCACCAGCCGGGACAGAACTAACTATGGCTACACCTTC. Residues: CATSRDRTNYGYTF. This chain joins TRBV15 and TRBJ1-2, with 7 bases lining up with TRBD1. This CDR3 region has 14 residues. With 5 bases clipped from V and 0 bases from J, the junction kept 3 bases outside the gene matches. The V gene's germline CDR1 is LNHNV and CDR2 YYDKDF (reference sequence).

Concerning this clonotype itself: A read error may produce the germline difference seen at one junction end. The rearrangement links TRBV9 to TRBJ2-2, with 13 positions matching TRBD2. The CDR3 length is 17 residues. Germline CDR1 is SGDLS and CDR2 is YYNGEE. CDR3 sequence: CANSGSPGTSGTGELFF. The DNA for the CDR3 is TGTGCCAACAGCGGCAGCCCCGGGACTAGCGGGACCGGGGAGCTGTTTTTC.

This clonotype was seen ten or more times. The chain recombines TRBV20-1 with TRBJ1-2; D gene uncertain. Germline V gene sequence: CDR1 DFQATT, CDR2 SNEGSKA (reference sequence). The CDR3 length is 16 residues. V lost 0 bases and J 5 bases, leaving 19 bases between the germline ends. CDR3 coding DNA: TGCAGTGCTAGAGATCCCAGACCTGAACTAGGTTATGGCTACACCTTC. Amino acids: CSARDPRPELGYGYTF.

This clonotype was counted at least ten times. The gene calls are TRBV5-1 and TRBJ2-1, with TRBD1 matching 10 bases. The CDR3 has 15 amino acids. Germline CDR1 reads SGHRS; CDR2 reads YFSETQ. V shed 4 bases, J shed 8 bases, and the junction held 9 bases outside the gene matches. The CDR3 DNA sequence: TGCGCCAGCAGCCCGGGACAGGGGCTTCGCGATGAGCAGTTCTTC. This translates into CASSPGQGLRDEQFF.

There are many counts of this clonotype. J is TRBJ2-5 and V is TRBV9; the match to TRBD1 covers 8 bases. V dropped 0 bases and J dropped 3; count of bases not matched to a gene: 1. The CDR3 spans 14 residues. Germline loops: CDR1 SGDLS, CDR2 YYNGEE. In nucleotides, the CDR3 is TGTGCCAGCAGCGTAGCACAGGGGGAAGAGACCCAGTACTTC. Translating it yields CASSVAQGEETQYF. The complete variable domain, with remaining parts taken from reference TRBV9 and TRBJ2-5, reads DSGVTQTPKHLITATGQRVTLRCSPRSGDLSVYWYQQSLDQGLQFLIQYYNGEERAKGNILERFSAQQFPDLHSELNLSSLELGDSALYFCASSVAQGEETQYFGPGTRLLVL.

Many counts were recorded for this clonotype. The chain has TRBV20-1 and TRBJ2-1; no firm D call. The ends were cut back, 0 bases at V and 0 bases at J, with 12 bases in the middle. This CDR3 has 16 amino acids. Per germline, CDR1 DFQATT and CDR2 SNEGSKA (reference sequence). This CDR3 reads CSARDRSRSSYNEQFF. The CDR3 DNA reads as TGCAGTGCTAGAGATCGGAGCCGGAGCTCCTACAATGAGCAGTTCTTC.

This clonotype was seen at least ten times. The chain is built from TRBV29-1 and TRBJ2-7; TRBD2 matches at 10 bases. Germline-derived CDR1 and CDR2 are SQVTM and ANQGSEA. The CDR3 sequence is 15 residues long. V lost 4 bases and J lost 2; bases outside the gene matches: 8. CDR3 sequence (DNA): TGCAGCGTTGGTGACCCGGGACTAGCGACCTACGAGCAGTACTTC. The encoded protein is CSVGDPGLATYEQYF.

There are a few counts of this clonotype. The chain employs TRBV5-6 and TRBJ2-2; D not resolved. With 0 bases removed from V and 2 bases from J, the gap between germline ends came to 11 bases. The CDR3 spans 16 residues. The V gene's germline CDR1 is SGHDT and CDR2 YYEEEE. The CDR3 reads CASSLDTSLNTGELFF. In DNA, the CDR3 is TGTGCCAGCAGCTTGGATACCAGCTTAAACACCGGGGAGCTGTTTTTT.

This clonotype was observed a few times. The CDR3: CASSLFGLAAGSYNEQFF. Here the CDR3 DNA reads TGTGCCAGCAGCTTATTCGGACTAGCGGCCGGCTCCTACAATGAGCAGTTCTTC. J is TRBJ2-1 and V is TRBV13; TRBD2 aligns across 10 bases. The CDR3 spans 18 residues. Germline CDR1 reads PRHDT; CDR2 reads FYEKMQ (reference sequence). V lost 2 bases to trimming and J lost 0 bases; unmatched junction nucleotides: 7.

The sample holds many counts of this clonotype. The chain's CDR3 is CASSLGLAGPYNEQFF. As DNA, the CDR3 is TGCGCCAGCAGCTTAGGACTAGCGGGGCCTTACAATGAGCAGTTCTTC. The chain couples TRBV5-1 to TRBJ2-1; 12 nucleotides align to TRBD2. V gave up 2 bases and J gave up 4 bases; unmatched junction bases: 4. CDR1 is SGHRS and CDR2 is YFSETQ in the germline V gene. The CDR3 runs to 16 residues.

This clonotype was recorded at least ten times. This chain links TRBV11-2 with TRBJ1-1, with D tentatively TRBD1 (6 bases). The germline gives CDR1 SGHAT, CDR2 FQNNGV. The CDR3 is 15 amino acids. Deletions cut 5 bases from V and 3 bases from J, with 16 bases between. The CDR3: CASSLLQGLYTEAFF. In DNA form, the CDR3 reads TGTGCCAGCAGCCTACTACAGGGTTTGTACACTGAAGCTTTCTTT.

This clonotype was detected many times. The gene calls are TRBV2 and TRBJ2-7, with D possibly being TRBD1 (6 bases). The V end was cut by 8 bases, the J end by 0 bases, with 14 bases between. The length of the CDR3 is 14 residues. Germline CDR1 is SNHLY and CDR2 is FYNNEI. The CDR3 nucleotides read TGTGCCAGCGGATACAGGGTCAGCTCCTACGAGCAGTACTTC. Translated: CASGYRVSSYEQYF. Variable domain in full (rest from reference TRBV2 and TRBJ2-7): EPEVTQTPSHQVTQMGQEVILRCVPISNHLYFYWYRQILGQKVEFLVSFYNNEISEKSEIFDDQFSVERPDGSNFTLKIRSTKLEDSAMYFCASGYRVSSYEQYFGPGTRLTVT.

This clonotype has a count of ten or more. The chain combines TRBV7-8 with TRBJ2-1; maybe TRBD2 (5 bases). V was trimmed by 5 bases and J by 8 bases, leaving 19 bases between them. CDR3 length: 15 residues. Germline lookup yields CDR1 SGHVS and CDR2 FQNEAQ. CDR3 DNA: TGTGCCAGCAGCCCCACTGGCGGGCTGGCCGATGAGCAGTTCTTC. This gives the protein CASSPTGGLADEQFF.

This clonotype has at least ten counts. CDR3 sequence reads: CASSRFGTSEETQYF. For the CDR3, the DNA is TGCGCCAGCTCCCGATTCGGGACTAGCGAAGAGACCCAGTACTTC. The chain employs TRBV5-1 and TRBJ2-5; TRBD2 aligns across 10 bases. V lost 7 bases to trimming and J lost 3 bases; unmatched junction nucleotides: 9. The germline V gene has CDR1 SGHRS and CDR2 YFSETQ. This CDR3 is 15 amino acids long.

This clonotype was seen at least ten times. The chain links TRBV10-3 to TRBJ2-7; TRBD1 matches 11 bases. CDR3 size: 14 residues. Germline V CDR1 and CDR2: ENHRY, SYGVKD. V lost 10 bases to trimming and J lost 3 bases; unmatched junction nucleotides: 8. CDR3 coding DNA: TGTGCCACGGCTGGGGGACAGGGGGGCTACGAGCAGTACTTC. Its protein is CATAGGQGGYEQYF.

With regard to this clonotype: A much larger clone differs by one base, so this may be a read error. This chain links TRBV10-2 with TRBJ1-1; the D gene is possibly TRBD1 (5 bases). CDR3 length: 13 amino acids. CDR1 and CDR2 from the germline V gene are WSHSY and SAAADI. V was trimmed by 6 bases and J by 11 bases, leaving 19 bases between them. The CDR3 DNA sequence: TGCGCCAGCAGACACGGGACCGCCGGTGACGCTTTCTTT. It yields the protein CASRHGTAGDAFF.

This clonotype appeared a few times. This sequence joins TRBV10-3 and TRBJ1-1, with 7 positions matching TRBD1. Trimming removed 2 bases from V and 4 bases from J; junction bases left unmatched: 4. The CDR3 has 14 residues. Per the germline V gene, CDR1 is ENHRY and CDR2 is SYGVKD. The CDR3 is CAISEGGGITEAFF. CDR3 nucleotides: TGTGCCATCAGTGAGGGAGGGGGCATCACTGAAGCTTTCTTT.

This clonotype appeared many times. V is TRBV5-1 and J is TRBJ2-3; a possible D gene is TRBD2 (5 bases). CDR3 length equals 17 residues. The ends were cut back, 0 bases at V and 0 bases at J, with 14 bases in the middle. CDR1 SGHRS and CDR2 YFSETQ come from the germline V gene. The DNA for the CDR3 is TGCGCCAGCAGCTTGGCCAAGTCGAGGGCTAGCACAGATACGCAGTATTTT. It yields the protein CASSLAKSRASTDTQYF.

This clonotype was seen ten or more times. The chain uses TRBV7-2 and TRBJ2-4; D is undetermined. Trimming stripped 1 base from V and 1 base from J, with 11 bases between. The length of the CDR3 is 16 residues. CDR1 is SGHTA, CDR2 FQGNSA, per germline. The CDR3 DNA sequence: TGTGCCAGCAGCTTAGTTTTAGGCAGGGCCAAAAACATTCAGTACTTC. Translating it yields CASSLVLGRAKNIQYF.